The 28 T cell receptor beta chains presented below share a single source sample, sequenced in a study of shared clonotypes between healthy human individuals. Some clones are missing from TCRdb's copy, which holds only in-frame ones; the method was immunoSEQ multiplex PCR. The sample lists under 1,100,000 clones; around 74% were seen once. Sequenced: memory CD4+ T cells sorted from blood. The subset was: CD45RA-negative fraction. All receptors come from a man aged 18 to 29 in good health.

The chain couples TRBV30 to TRBJ2-3; the D call may be TRBD1 or TRBD2 (6 bases each). V lost 3 bases and J lost 0, with 16 bases in between. Germline V lookup: CDR1 GTSNPN, CDR2 SVGIG (reference sequence). The CDR3 totals 16 residues. This CDR3 is CAWRRGEASSTDTQYF. The CDR3 nucleotides are TGTGCCTGGAGAAGGGGGGAGGCTTCTAGCACAGATACGCAGTATTTT.

V usage is TRBV19 and J usage is TRBJ1-1; D remains ambiguous. From germline, CDR1 is LNHDA and CDR2 SQIVND (reference sequence). The CDR3 consists of 12 residues. With 5 bases removed from V and 4 bases from J, the gap between germline ends came to 8 bases. DNA for the CDR3: TGTGCCAGTAGTGTCGGATCCACTGAAGCTTTCTTT. This sequence encodes CASSVGSTEAFF. Based on the CDR3 plus reference TRBV19 and TRBJ1-1, the full variable domain is DGGITQSPKYLFRKEGQNVTLSCEQNLNHDAMYWYRQDPGQGLRLIYYSQIVNDFQKGDIAEGYSVSREKKESFPLTVTSAQKNPTAFYLCASSVGSTEAFFGQGTRLTVV.

The rearrangement uses TRBV10-3 and TRBJ2-7; 7 bases are shared with TRBD1. Trimming cost V 11 bases and J 0 bases; bases outside gene matches: 13. This CDR3 region has 15 residues. Germline V gives CDR1 ENHRY, CDR2 SYGVKD. The CDR3 DNA reads TGTGCCTCACCGAGATGGACAGGTGGCTCCTACGAGCAGTACTTC. Protein sequence: CASPRWTGGSYEQYF.

The chain combines TRBV6-5 with TRBJ2-7, with D perhaps TRBD1 or TRBD2 (5 bases each). From germline, CDR1 is MNHEY and CDR2 SVGAGI. Between the trimmed V and J ends, which lost 0 bases and 2 bases, there was a span of 8 bases. The CDR3 contains 14 residues. CDR3 loop: CASSYSGTPYEQYF. The CDR3 DNA follows: TGTGCCAGCAGTTACTCTGGGACCCCCTACGAGCAGTACTTC.

The chain has TRBV6-6 and TRBJ1-6; D perhaps matches TRBD1 (6 bases). Germline assignment: CDR1 MNHNY and CDR2 SVGAGI (reference sequence). The CDR3 is 16 residues long. With 7 bases removed from V and 3 bases from J, the gap between germline ends came to 16 bases. The CDR3 bases are TGTGCCAGCACCACCGGGGGGGCCCACTATAATTCACCCCTCCACTTT. Amino acids: CASTTGGAHYNSPLHF.

The gene calls are TRBV5-4 and TRBJ1-6; TRBD1 agrees at 11 bases. J lost 5 bases, V lost 4 bases, and 8 bases had no gene match. Germline V gene lookup returns CDR1 SGHNT and CDR2 YYREEE (reference sequence). This CDR3 is 17 amino acids long. CDR3 sequence (DNA): TGTGCCAGCAGCGGGACAGGGGGGGGCAGCGATAATTCACCCCTCCACTTT. It translates to CASSGTGGGSDNSPLHF.

This rearrangement joins TRBV7-2 to TRBJ2-7; 7 positions match TRBD1. This CDR3 is 14 amino acids long. J lost 3 bases, V lost 2 bases, and 4 bases had no gene match. Germline-derived CDR1 and CDR2 are SGHTA and FQGNSA. This CDR3 is CASSLTRDSYEQYF. CDR3 in DNA: TGTGCCAGCAGCTTAACCCGGGACAGCTACGAGCAGTACTTC.

The chain is built from TRBV7-2 and TRBJ2-5; 7 bases are shared with TRBD2. The CDR3 has 19 amino acids. Germline V gene data show CDR1 as SGHTA and CDR2 as FQGNSA. V lost 3 bases to trimming and J lost 3 bases; unmatched junction nucleotides: 19. The CDR3 spells CASSFRSVGIAGAKETQYF. CDR3 DNA sequence: TGTGCCAGCAGCTTTCGCAGCGTAGGTATCGCGGGAGCTAAAGAGACCCAGTACTTC. Filled out from reference TRBV7-2 and TRBJ2-5, the complete variable domain reads GAGVSQSPSNKVTEKGKDVELRCDPISGHTALYWYRQSLGQGLEFLIYFQGNSAPDKSGLPSDRFSAERTGGSVSTLTIQRTQQEDSAVYLCASSFRSVGIAGAKETQYFGPGTRLLVL.

In its sample, this clone was seen once. The chain combines TRBV28 with TRBJ1-4, with D unresolved. Germline V gives CDR1 MDHEN, CDR2 SYDVKM. CDR3 length: 15 amino acids. The V and J ends lost 5 bases and 0 bases respectively, with 10 bases between them. CDR3 DNA sequence: TGTGCCAGCAGTCGTCCCGATGCAACTAATGAAAAACTGTTTTTT. This encodes CASSRPDATNEKLFF.

The V gene is TRBV5-4, the J gene TRBJ2-7; TRBD2 matches 13 bases. V was pared by 4 bases and J by 5 bases, with 6 bases of the junction left unmatched. Germline assignment: CDR1 SGHNT and CDR2 YYREEE (reference sequence). The CDR3 consists of 15 residues. The CDR3 loop reads CASSEGLAGAHEQYF. DNA of the CDR3: TGTGCCAGCAGCGAAGGACTAGCGGGAGCCCACGAGCAGTACTTC.

The rearrangement links TRBV5-1 to TRBJ1-1, with D possibly being TRBD1 (5 bases). CDR1 SGHRS and CDR2 YFSETQ come from the germline V gene. The CDR3 totals 13 residues. The ends were cut back, 3 bases at V and 8 bases at J, with 14 bases in the middle. CDR3 loop: CASSSGGSAEAFF. The CDR3 DNA reads TGCGCCAGCAGCTCGGGGGGATCAGCCGAAGCTTTCTTT. Complete variable domain (other parts from reference TRBV5-1 and TRBJ1-1): KAGVTQTPRYLIKTRGQQVTLSCSPISGHRSVSWYQQTPGQGLQFLFEYFSETQRNKGNFPGRFSGRQFSNSRSEMNVSTLELGDSALYLCASSSGGSAEAFFGQGTRLTVV.

J is TRBJ2-7 and V is TRBV6-6; the D gene is possibly TRBD2 (6 bases). Trimming removed 6 bases from V and 7 bases from J, with 13 bases in between. The CDR3 sequence is 12 residues long. Germline CDR1 is MNHNY and CDR2 is SVGAGI (reference sequence). CDR3 region: CASSSRGREQYF. As DNA, the CDR3 is TGTGCCAGCAGCTCCCGGGGGAGGGAGCAGTACTTC.

This clone was counted between two and nine times. CDR3 coding DNA: TGCAGCGGACAGAGGGGAGATGAAGCTTTCTTT. Its translation is CSGQRGDEAFF. The chain joins TRBV29-1 to TRBJ1-1, with TRBD1 as a possible D gene (5 bases). Trimming removed 7 bases from V and 7 bases from J, with 13 bases in between. The germline gives CDR1 SQVTM, CDR2 ANQGSEA. This CDR3 has 11 amino acids.

On this clone itself: The same CDR3 is also encoded by other DNA sequences in this sample. This rearrangement joins TRBV9 to TRBJ1-6; the D is unclear. The ends were cut back, 0 bases at V and 7 bases at J, with 5 bases in the middle. Germline CDR1 reads SGDLS; CDR2 reads YYNGEE. The CDR3 runs to 13 residues. CDR3 loop: CASSVAGNSPLHF. CDR3 nucleotide sequence: TGTGCCAGCAGCGTAGCGGGGAATTCACCCCTCCACTTT.

The rearrangement uses TRBV18 and TRBJ1-3, with D perhaps TRBD1 (5 bases). Trimming removed 0 bases from V and 4 bases from J, with 19 bases in between. The CDR3 is 18 amino acids. Looked up from germline, CDR1 is KGHSH and CDR2 is LQKENI. The CDR3 spells CASSPPNLAGSSGNTIYF. DNA of the CDR3: TGTGCCAGCTCACCACCGAATCTGGCAGGGTCCTCGGGAAACACCATATATTTT.

V gene TRBV18 combines with J gene TRBJ1-2, with 9 bases lining up with TRBD1. Germline CDR1 is KGHSH and CDR2 is LQKENI. After removal of 6 bases from V and 1 base from J, the junction contained 3 bases not matched to a gene. This CDR3 is built from 14 residues. The CDR3 sequence is CASSDRGSNYGYTF. The CDR3 coding sequence is TGTGCCAGCTCCGACAGGGGGAGTAACTATGGCTACACCTTC.

The J gene is TRBJ2-7, the V gene TRBV2; 9 bases map to TRBD1. Trimming took 3 bases from V and 6 from J; bases not matched to a gene: 9. Germline V gene lookup returns CDR1 SNHLY and CDR2 FYNNEI. The CDR3 consists of 15 residues. In nucleotides, the CDR3 is TGTGCCAGCAGTGACGGGACAGGGAGCCTCTCCGAGCAGTACTTC. Its protein is CASSDGTGSLSEQYF.

This chain uses TRBV6-5 with TRBJ2-1, with 12 bases that match TRBD2. J lost 7 bases, V lost 2 bases, and 6 bases had no gene match. Germline V gene sequence: CDR1 MNHEY, CDR2 SVGAGI. The CDR3 sequence is 16 residues long. CDR3 sequence (DNA): TGTGCCAGCAGTTACCTGACTAGCGGGGGCGGGAATGAGCAGTTCTTC. Its protein product is CASSYLTSGGGNEQFF.

This clone was detected ten times or more. The sample contains more than one DNA sequence encoding this CDR3. This chain connects TRBV12-5 to TRBJ2-5; D call uncertain. The germline CDR1 and CDR2 sequences are LGHNT and FRNRAP. Trimming stripped 1 base from V and 5 bases from J, with 2 bases between. The CDR3 loop spans 11 amino acids. The CDR3 sequence is CASGLGETQYF. The CDR3 coding sequence is TGTGCTAGTGGTTTGGGGGAGACCCAGTACTTC.

The J gene is TRBJ2-5, the V gene TRBV5-1; 8 nucleotides line up with TRBD1. The J segment lost 2 bases and the V segment lost 3 bases, leaving 9 bases of the junction unmatched. The CDR3 extends over 16 amino acids. CDR1 is SGHRS and CDR2 is YFSETQ in the germline V gene. CDR3 residues: CASSWGRGPSQETQYF. As DNA, the CDR3 is TGCGCCAGCAGCTGGGGCAGGGGGCCCTCACAAGAGACCCAGTACTTC.

The rearrangement links TRBV9 to TRBJ2-1, with TRBD2 matching 12 bases. Trimming took 2 bases from V and 6 from J; bases not matched to a gene: 15. CDR1 and CDR2 from the germline V gene are SGDLS and YYNGEE. This CDR3 spans 19 amino acids. CDR3 in DNA: TGTGCCAGCAGCGTGGAGACTAGCGGGAGAACTAGAGTCCGCAATGAGCAGTTCTTC. Translated, it gives CASSVETSGRTRVRNEQFF.

The genes are TRBV7-9 and TRBJ1-2; a weak D match, TRBD1 (5 bases). Trimming pared 5 bases from V and 8 bases from J, leaving 18 bases between. The CDR3 is 14 amino acids. Germline V gives CDR1 SEHNR, CDR2 FQNEAQ (reference sequence). The CDR3 is CASSLREADMGYTF. DNA for the CDR3: TGTGCCAGCAGCCTGAGGGAGGCGGACATGGGCTACACCTTC.

The V gene is TRBV25-1, the J gene TRBJ1-2; 7 bases map to TRBD1. The V gene's germline CDR1 is MGHDK and CDR2 SYGVNS. Germline trimming cut 7 bases from V and 2 bases from J; bases unmatched to any gene: 7. This CDR3 contains 14 residues. The CDR3 nucleotides are TGTGCCAGCATCAAGACAGGGACAAACTATGGCTACACCTTC. This codes for CASIKTGTNYGYTF.

This clone has only one observation. This chain connects TRBV6-1 to TRBJ2-6; D might be TRBD1 (5 bases). The CDR3 is 15 amino acids. Trimming shortened V by 4 bases and J by 0 bases, and 7 bases separated the two germline ends. Germline V CDR1 and CDR2: MNHNS, SASEGT. CDR3 sequence: CASSGGSSGANVLTF. DNA for the CDR3: TGTGCCAGCAGTGGGGGCAGCTCTGGGGCCAACGTCCTGACTTTC.

The CDR3 DNA sequence: TGCAGTGCTGCCGAGGCTCTTGAAGCTTTCTTT. Amino acids: CSAAEALEAFF. The genes are TRBV20-1 and TRBJ1-1; no firm D call. V was shortened by 5 bases and J by 7 bases, with 11 bases between the two germline ends. This CDR3 is 11 amino acids long. The germline V gene has CDR1 DFQATT and CDR2 SNEGSKA (reference sequence).

The J gene is TRBJ2-1, the V gene TRBV13; D tentatively fits TRBD1 or TRBD2 (6 bases each). Germline V lookup: CDR1 PRHDT, CDR2 FYEKMQ (reference sequence). V gave up 2 bases and J gave up 7 bases, with 18 bases separating them. This CDR3 is built from 16 residues. The CDR3 here is CASSLRRVGGWNEQFF. Here the CDR3 DNA reads TGTGCCAGCAGCTTACGTCGGGTGGGGGGCTGGAATGAGCAGTTCTTC.

The chain couples TRBV6-5 to TRBJ2-2; TRBD2 agrees at 8 bases. CDR3 length: 15 residues. Losses at the gene ends were 5 bases for V and 3 bases for J; bases not matched to a gene: 5. Germline CDR1 is MNHEY and CDR2 is SVGAGI. The CDR3 is CASSPPGLDTGELFF. As DNA, the CDR3 is TGTGCCAGCAGTCCCCCGGGACTAGACACCGGGGAGCTGTTTTTT.

The chain recombines TRBV15 with TRBJ2-2; 9 bases agree with TRBD2. After removal of 1 base from V and 4 bases from J, the junction contained 4 bases not matched to a gene. Looked up from germline, CDR1 is LNHNV and CDR2 is YYDKDF (reference sequence). The CDR3 length is 16 residues. The CDR3 bases are TGTGCCACCAGCAGAGGCGGGAGGGTTGGCACCGGGGAGCTGTTTTTT. This codes for CATSRGGRVGTGELFF.